These 12 T cell receptor beta chains share one sample of origin, sequenced in a study of shared clonotypes between healthy human individuals. The repertoire was sequenced with immunoSEQ multiplex PCR; TCRdb's copy has only in-frame clones and lacks some. This table holds 2 million to 2.5 million clones, approximately 93% found once. The sequencing input was naive CD4+ T cells from PBMCs. Stated subset: CD45RA+ positively selected. These receptors all come from a man in his late teens or twenties in good health. Some clones in this sample may be carry-over from other donors' samples.

The chain carries TRBV5-1 and TRBJ1-2; TRBD1 matches at 7 bases. This CDR3 has 15 residues. Losses at the gene ends were 4 bases for V and 2 bases for J; bases not matched to a gene: 8. In germline, CDR1 is SGHRS, CDR2 YFSETQ. This CDR3 is CASSVGWDSNYGYTF. CDR3 in DNA: TGCGCCAGCAGCGTGGGCTGGGACAGCAACTATGGCTACACCTTC. Together with reference TRBV5-1 and TRBJ1-2, the CDR3 gives the full variable domain: KAGVTQTPRYLIKTRGQQVTLSCSPISGHRSVSWYQQTPGQGLQFLFEYFSETQRNKGNFPGRFSGRQFSNSRSEMNVSTLELGDSALYLCASSVGWDSNYGYTFGSGTRLTVV.

The rearrangement uses TRBV19 and TRBJ2-1; 10 bases line up with TRBD2. J was trimmed by 5 bases and V by 0 bases; bases with no gene match: 13. The germline CDR1 and CDR2 sequences are LNHDA and SQIVND (reference sequence). The CDR3 is 19 amino acids. In DNA form, the CDR3 reads TGTGCCAGTAGTATAGAGGCCAGCGGGAGGGGCCTTGCACACAATGAGCAGTTCTTC. The encoded protein is CASSIEASGRGLAHNEQFF.

The CDR3 DNA reads as TGTGCCAGCAGCTCCTCTGGGGCAGAGATTGGCTACACCTTC. Translated, it gives CASSSSGAEIGYTF. The V gene is TRBV7-8, the J gene TRBJ1-2; possibly TRBD1 for D (5 bases). V was cut by 4 bases and J by 7 bases, with 16 bases left in between. Germline V gene sequence: CDR1 SGHVS, CDR2 FQNEAQ. CDR3 size: 14 residues. Looking up the rest from reference TRBV7-8 and TRBJ1-2 gives the full variable domain: GAGVSQSPRYKVAKRGQDVALRCDPISGHVSLFWYQQALGQGPEFLTYFQNEAQLDKSGLPSDRFFAERPEGSVSTLKIQRTQQEDSAVYLCASSSSGAEIGYTFGSGTRLTVV.

The J gene is TRBJ2-5, the V gene TRBV7-9, with D perhaps TRBD1 or TRBD2 (5 bases each). CDR1 SEHNR and CDR2 FQNEAQ come from the germline V gene (reference sequence). The CDR3 sequence is 15 residues long. V lost 6 bases, J lost 5 bases, and 19 bases lay in between. The CDR3 spells CASSLMGDLGETQYF. CDR3 DNA: TGTGCCAGCAGTTTAATGGGGGACCTAGGGGAGACCCAGTACTTC. Full variable domain (outside the CDR3, taken from reference TRBV7-9 and TRBJ2-5): DTGVSQNPRHKITKRGQNVTFRCDPISEHNRLYWYRQTLGQGPEFLTYFQNEAQLEKSRLLSDRFSAERPKGSFSTLEIQRTEQGDSAMYLCASSLMGDLGETQYFGPGTRLLVL.

The chain recombines TRBV7-9 with TRBJ2-3, with D perhaps matching TRBD1 or TRBD2 (5 bases each). V dropped 9 bases and J dropped 2 bases, with 15 bases sitting between them. The CDR3 totals 14 residues. In germline, CDR1 is SEHNR, CDR2 FQNEAQ (reference sequence). CDR3 nucleotides: TGTGCCAGTTCATCGGGGCCTCCCACAGATACGCAGTATTTT. This translates into CASSSGPPTDTQYF.

Notes on this clone: This specimen includes other DNA sequences encoding the same CDR3. The chain joins TRBV9 to TRBJ2-1, with D possibly matching TRBD2 (6 bases). CDR1 is SGDLS and CDR2 is YYNGEE in the germline V gene. Trimming removed 0 bases from V and 3 bases from J, with 10 bases in between. This CDR3 has 15 amino acids. CDR3 loop: CASSVEGGVYNEQFF. As DNA, the CDR3 is TGTGCCAGCAGCGTAGAGGGCGGGGTCTACAATGAGCAGTTCTTC.

The genes are TRBV7-9 and TRBJ2-2; D could derive from TRBD1 or TRBD2 (5 bases each). This CDR3 contains 15 residues. V gave up 5 bases and J gave up 5 bases, with 15 bases separating them. Germline V lookup: CDR1 SEHNR, CDR2 FQNEAQ (reference sequence). CDR3 sequence: CASSVRDPQTGELFF. In nucleotides, the CDR3 is TGTGCCAGCAGCGTCCGGGACCCCCAGACCGGGGAGCTGTTTTTT.

The genes are TRBV5-1 and TRBJ2-7; TRBD1 matches 7 bases. Germline CDR1 reads SGHRS; CDR2 reads YFSETQ. The ends lost 2 bases at V and 3 bases at J; junction bases unmatched: 5. The CDR3 covers 14 residues. DNA of the CDR3: TGCGCCAGCAGCTTCCTAGGACAGGACTACGAGCAGTACTTC. Protein product: CASSFLGQDYEQYF.

DNA of the CDR3: TGTGCCAGCAGTTTCCCGCAGCAGGGGATGAATGAAAAACTGTTTTTT. This translates into CASSFPQQGMNEKLFF. This chain joins TRBV28 and TRBJ1-4, with D tentatively TRBD1 (6 bases). Between the trimmed V and J ends, which lost 3 bases and 5 bases, there was a span of 16 bases. The CDR3 loop spans 16 amino acids. Germline CDR1 reads MDHEN; CDR2 reads SYDVKM.

The rearrangement uses TRBV2 and TRBJ1-5, with D tentatively TRBD1 (6 bases). The germline V gene encodes CDR1 SNHLY and CDR2 FYNNEI. V gave up 4 bases and J gave up 9 bases, with 7 bases separating them. This CDR3 is 11 amino acids long. The CDR3 protein is CASSVDRPQHF. CDR3 nucleotide sequence: TGTGCCAGCAGTGTGGACAGGCCCCAGCATTTT.

The chain combines TRBV9 with TRBJ2-3; 11 bases fit TRBD2. V was clipped by 4 bases and J by 0 bases; unmatched bases: 7. The CDR3 contains 17 residues. Germline assignment: CDR1 SGDLS and CDR2 YYNGEE. The CDR3 sequence: CASSTLWTSGSTDTQYF. As DNA, the CDR3 is TGTGCCAGCAGCACCCTATGGACTAGCGGGAGCACAGATACGCAGTATTTT.

V and J are TRBV5-1 and TRBJ2-2; D perhaps matches TRBD2 (6 bases). The germline V and J ends were trimmed by 3 bases and 0 bases, with 12 bases remaining between them. CDR1 and CDR2 from the germline V gene are SGHRS and YFSETQ. The CDR3 spans 16 residues. CDR3 region: CASSSLGTSNTGELFF. In DNA form, the CDR3 reads TGCGCCAGCAGCTCCTTGGGGACTTCGAACACCGGGGAGCTGTTTTTT. The full variable domain, rest sourced from reference TRBV5-1 and TRBJ2-2, is KAGVTQTPRYLIKTRGQQVTLSCSPISGHRSVSWYQQTPGQGLQFLFEYFSETQRNKGNFPGRFSGRQFSNSRSEMNVSTLELGDSALYLCASSSLGTSNTGELFFGEGSRLTVL.